This passage covers 32 T cell receptor beta chains from one sample sequenced in a study of T cells after somatic rescue of genetic block. TCRdb keeps only in-frame clones here, not all; method: immunoSEQ multiplex PCR. Here the sample spans roughly 51,000 clones, 90% to 97% being singletons. The material sequenced was peripheral blood mononuclear cells (PBMCs). These receptors were obtained from a child under three years old.

The rearrangement uses TRBV7-9 and TRBJ2-7, with 7 bases fitting TRBD2. With V trimmed by 0 bases and J by 3 bases, 5 bases remained unmatched. The CDR3 contains 15 residues. Germline values: CDR1 SEHNR, CDR2 FQNEAQ (reference sequence). For the CDR3, the DNA is TGTGCCAGCAGCTTAGCTGTAGCGGGCTACTACGAGCAGTACTTC. This gives the protein CASSLAVAGYYEQYF.

The J gene is TRBJ2-7, the V gene TRBV7-9; 13 nucleotides match TRBD2. Germline loops: CDR1 SEHNR, CDR2 FQNEAQ (reference sequence). V shed 4 bases and J 4 bases; nucleotides not matched to a gene: 4. There are 15 residues in the CDR3. The CDR3 protein is CASSSGTSGIYEQYF. In DNA, the CDR3 is TGTGCCAGCAGCTCCGGGACTAGCGGGATATACGAGCAGTACTTC.

V gene TRBV4-1 combines with J gene TRBJ1-1; 7 bases are a match to TRBD1. With V trimmed by 5 bases and J by 4 bases, 7 bases remained unmatched. This CDR3 is built from 14 residues. The germline V gene encodes CDR1 MGHRA and CDR2 YSYEKL. The DNA of the CDR3 is TGCGCCAGCAGCGAAACAGGGGCGTTCACTGAAGCTTTCTTT. This translates into CASSETGAFTEAFF.

The rearrangement links TRBV6-5 to TRBJ1-5; D perhaps matches TRBD1 (6 bases). Germline lookup yields CDR1 MNHEY and CDR2 SVGAGI. The CDR3 runs to 12 residues. Between the trimmed V and J ends, which lost 4 bases and 9 bases, there was a span of 10 bases. The CDR3 coding sequence is TGTGCCAGCAGTTCCATCAGGGGGCCCCAGCATTTT. Translation: CASSSIRGPQHF.

The gene calls are TRBV27 and TRBJ2-5, with TRBD2 matching 14 bases. With V trimmed by 7 bases and J by 3 bases, 1 base remained unmatched. CDR1 and CDR2 from the germline V gene are MNHEY and SMNVEV (reference sequence). CDR3 length: 14 residues. The CDR3 sequence is CASMGLAGEETQYF. The CDR3 coding sequence is TGTGCCAGCATGGGACTAGCGGGAGAAGAGACCCAGTACTTC.

As concerns this clone: Other DNA sequences in the sample encode the same CDR3. V usage is TRBV6-1 and J usage is TRBJ2-3; 8 bases match TRBD2. The CDR3 is made up of 13 amino acids. The junction had 0 bases not matched to a gene; V was cut back by 6 bases and J by 1 base. Germline V gene data show CDR1 as MNHNS and CDR2 as SASEGT. The CDR3 loop is CASRTSGTDTQYF. CDR3 sequence (DNA): TGTGCCAGCAGGACTAGCGGCACAGATACGCAGTATTTT.

The chain carries TRBV2 and TRBJ1-6, with a weak D call TRBD1 (6 bases). CDR3 length: 14 residues. Looked up from germline, CDR1 is SNHLY and CDR2 is FYNNEI. The germline V and J ends were trimmed by 6 bases and 0 bases, with 6 bases remaining between them. The CDR3, as DNA: TGTGCCAGCAGGGACAGCTCCTATAATTCACCCCTCCACTTT. This gives the protein CASRDSSYNSPLHF.

The CDR3 region is CASSLKGDSSYNEQFF. The CDR3 DNA reads TGTGCCAGCAGCTTAAAGGGCGATAGCTCCTACAATGAGCAGTTCTTC. This rearrangement joins TRBV7-3 to TRBJ2-1; D call uncertain. This CDR3 spans 16 amino acids. Trimming cost V 1 base and J 0 bases, with 10 bases left between them. Germline CDR1 and CDR2: SGHTA and FQGTGA.

This clone was recorded once. J is TRBJ1-1 and V is TRBV6-1, with 9 bases lining up with TRBD1. This CDR3 region has 15 residues. V lost 3 bases, J lost 3 bases, and 5 bases stayed unmatched. Germline V lookup: CDR1 MNHNS, CDR2 SASEGT. The CDR3, as DNA: TGTGCCAGCAGTGACCTGGGACAGGGCTACACTGAAGCTTTCTTT. Protein sequence: CASSDLGQGYTEAFF.

The V gene is TRBV7-2, the J gene TRBJ2-3, with 9 bases matching TRBD2. The CDR3 is 15 residues long. The J segment lost 5 bases and the V segment lost 5 bases, leaving 8 bases of the junction unmatched. In germline, CDR1 is SGHTA, CDR2 FQGNSA. The CDR3 reads CASSPVAGVGDTQYF. CDR3 nucleotides: TGTGCCAGCAGCCCAGTAGCGGGAGTCGGAGATACGCAGTATTTT.

This chain links TRBV9 with TRBJ2-3; 9 bases map to TRBD2. Germline values: CDR1 SGDLS, CDR2 YYNGEE. The CDR3 totals 14 residues. Losses at the gene ends were 3 bases for V and 1 base for J; bases not matched to a gene: 0. The CDR3, as DNA: TGTGCCAGCAGCGGACTAGCGGGCACAGATACGCAGTATTTT. It yields the protein CASSGLAGTDTQYF.

The chain recombines TRBV27 with TRBJ2-3; 8 nucleotides match TRBD1. V was pared by 3 bases and J by 5 bases, with 7 bases of the junction left unmatched. The CDR3 runs 15 residues. Germline V gives CDR1 MNHEY, CDR2 SMNVEV (reference sequence). The CDR3 nucleotides are TGTGCCAGCAGTTTTGAGGCCAGGGGGCTAGATACGCAGTATTTT. Translation gives CASSFEARGLDTQYF.

The chain uses TRBV5-8 and TRBJ2-1; D ambiguous. V lost 0 bases and J lost 5, with 15 bases in between. This CDR3 is built from 16 residues. CDR1 and CDR2 (germline): SGHTS, YDEGEE. CDR3 region: CASSLEASRVNNEQFF. CDR3 sequence (DNA): TGTGCCAGCAGCTTGGAAGCTAGTCGGGTAAACAATGAGCAGTTCTTC.

A single count supports this clone. The chain combines TRBV10-3 with TRBJ1-2, with no clear D. Trimming took 2 bases from V and 0 from J, leaving 7 bases between them. The CDR3 spans 14 residues. CDR1 and CDR2 (germline): ENHRY, SYGVKD. The CDR3 DNA sequence: TGTGCCATCAGTGAGAGGACCGCTAACTATGGCTACACCTTC. Amino acids: CAISERTANYGYTF.

The chain uses TRBV11-2 and TRBJ2-3; D is possibly TRBD2 (7 bases). Germline CDR1 reads SGHAT; CDR2 reads FQNNGV. CDR3 length: 12 residues. Trimming pared 7 bases from V and 6 bases from J, leaving 11 bases between. The CDR3: CASKGGTDTQYF. CDR3 bases: TGTGCCAGCAAGGGGGGGACGGATACGCAGTATTTT.

The chain recombines TRBV7-2 with TRBJ2-1; 7 nucleotides agree with TRBD2. Germline V gene lookup returns CDR1 SGHTA and CDR2 FQGNSA. Trimming removed 1 base from V and 4 bases from J; junction bases left unmatched: 13. This CDR3 has 18 amino acids. As DNA, the CDR3 is TGTGCCAGCAGCTTAGTTTTATCGGCGGGAGTCTGGTACAATGAGCAGTTCTTC. It encodes CASSLVLSAGVWYNEQFF.

The CDR3 nucleotides are TGTGCCAGTAGTACCGCGGGACAGGCCCGCTATGGCTACACCTTC. Translating gives CASSTAGQARYGYTF. The chain links TRBV19 to TRBJ1-2; 8 nucleotides match TRBD1. V lost 4 bases to trimming and J lost 4 bases; unmatched junction nucleotides: 8. Germline V gene lookup returns CDR1 LNHDA and CDR2 SQIVND (reference sequence). The CDR3 is made up of 15 amino acids.

About this clone itself: Within the sample, other DNA sequences also encode this same CDR3. The rearrangement uses TRBV28 and TRBJ2-7; 9 bases line up with TRBD1. V trimming: 6 bases; J trimming: 6 bases; junction bases outside the gene matches: 0. Germline assignment: CDR1 MDHEN and CDR2 SYDVKM. CDR3 length: 11 residues. The CDR3 DNA is TGTGCCAGCAGGACAGGGGGCGAGCAGTACTTC. This gives the protein CASRTGGEQYF.

The rearrangement uses TRBV10-3 and TRBJ2-7, with 9 bases lining up with TRBD2. Germline assignment: CDR1 ENHRY and CDR2 SYGVKD. The CDR3 sequence is 16 residues long. The J segment lost 2 bases and the V segment lost 2 bases, leaving 7 bases of the junction unmatched. The CDR3 protein is CAISEEWLAGTYEQYF. The CDR3 nucleotides are TGTGCCATCAGTGAGGAGTGGCTAGCGGGGACCTACGAGCAGTACTTC.

The rearrangement joins TRBV27 to TRBJ2-4; a possible D gene is TRBD1 (6 bases). Germline CDR1 reads MNHEY; CDR2 reads SMNVEV (reference sequence). The CDR3 is 14 amino acids. V lost 5 bases and J lost 0, with 8 bases in between. The CDR3 DNA follows: TGTGCCAGCAGTACACAGGGAGCCAAAAACATTCAGTACTTC. Protein product: CASSTQGAKNIQYF.

The genes are TRBV27 and TRBJ1-6; D is possibly TRBD1 (6 bases). Germline V gene data show CDR1 as MNHEY and CDR2 as SMNVEV (reference sequence). The CDR3 extends over 14 amino acids. The V gene lost 5 bases and the J gene lost 7 bases, with 12 bases spanning the gap. CDR3 in DNA: TGTGCCAGCAGTCCCAGGGGAGAGAATTCACCCCTCCACTTT. Translating gives CASSPRGENSPLHF.

This sequence joins TRBV7-9 and TRBJ1-2, with D unresolved. Germline V gene lookup returns CDR1 SEHNR and CDR2 FQNEAQ (reference sequence). The CDR3 length is 12 residues. With 1 base removed from V and 8 bases from J, the gap between germline ends came to 8 bases. CDR3 DNA: TGTGCCAGCAGCTTAGATCTTAGGGGCTACACCTTC. It yields the protein CASSLDLRGYTF.

The V call is TRBV11-2, the J call TRBJ2-5; D gene uncertain. From germline, CDR1 is SGHAT and CDR2 FQNNGV. The ends were cut back, 0 bases at V and 5 bases at J, with 13 bases in the middle. The length of the CDR3 is 15 residues. CDR3 amino acids: CASSLEGKGRETQYF. CDR3 DNA sequence: TGTGCCAGCAGCTTAGAAGGGAAAGGGCGTGAGACCCAGTACTTC. The variable domain in full, completed from reference TRBV11-2 and TRBJ2-5, reads EAGVAQSPRYKIIEKRQSVAFWCNPISGHATLYWYQQILGQGPKLLIQFQNNGVVDDSQLPKDRFSAERLKGVDSTLKIQPAKLEDSAVYLCASSLEGKGRETQYFGPGTRLLVL.

The genes are TRBV27 and TRBJ2-1, with D hard to call. The CDR3 length is 13 residues. Germline V gives CDR1 MNHEY, CDR2 SMNVEV (reference sequence). V gave up 4 bases and J gave up 2 bases, with 6 bases separating them. DNA of the CDR3: TGTGCCAGCAGTTATGACGCCTACAATGAGCAGTTCTTC. Translated, it gives CASSYDAYNEQFF.

The J gene is TRBJ2-7, the V gene TRBV11-2; TRBD2 matches at 7 bases. The J segment lost 3 bases and the V segment lost 8 bases, leaving 7 bases of the junction unmatched. The germline CDR1 and CDR2 sequences are SGHAT and FQNNGV. The CDR3 totals 13 residues. The CDR3 region is CASRAGSNYEQYF. The CDR3 nucleotides are TGTGCCAGCCGAGCGGGATCAAACTACGAGCAGTACTTC.

CDR3 sequence (DNA): TGTGCTAGTGGTTTGATGAATCAGCCCCAGCATTTT. Translation: CASGLMNQPQHF. The chain carries TRBV12-5 and TRBJ1-5; D unclear. V lost 2 bases and J lost 4, with 3 bases in between. This CDR3 is 12 amino acids long. CDR1 is LGHNT and CDR2 is FRNRAP in the germline V gene.

The rearrangement links TRBV28 to TRBJ1-5, with 7 bases identical to TRBD1. Trimming cost V 3 bases and J 2 bases; bases outside gene matches: 4. CDR1 MDHEN and CDR2 SYDVKM come from the germline V gene. The CDR3 spans 15 residues. CDR3 region: CASSFGGGGNQPQHF. The CDR3 DNA reads as TGTGCCAGCAGTTTCGGAGGGGGCGGCAATCAGCCCCAGCATTTT. Based on the CDR3 plus reference TRBV28 and TRBJ1-5, the full variable domain is DVKVTQSSRYLVKRTGEKVFLECVQDMDHENMFWYRQDPGLGLRLIYFSYDVKMKEKGDIPEGYSVSREKKERFSLILESASTNQTSMYLCASSFGGGGNQPQHFGDGTRLSIL.

V is TRBV11-2 and J is TRBJ2-7; 8 nucleotides agree with TRBD1. CDR3 length: 14 amino acids. The V gene's germline CDR1 is SGHAT and CDR2 FQNNGV. J was trimmed by 2 bases and V by 1 base; bases with no gene match: 1. The CDR3 DNA follows: TGTGCCAGCAGCTTAGCAGGGGGCGCCTACGAGCAGTACTTC. Amino acids: CASSLAGGAYEQYF.

The chain recombines TRBV7-3 with TRBJ2-2; D gene ambiguous. Looked up from germline, CDR1 is SGHTA and CDR2 is FQGTGA. CDR3 length: 15 residues. Trimming shortened V by 5 bases and J by 3 bases, and 13 bases separated the two germline ends. CDR3 sequence: CASSQPDMYTGELFF. As DNA, the CDR3 is TGTGCCAGCAGCCAACCCGACATGTACACCGGGGAGCTGTTTTTT.

V and J are TRBV30 and TRBJ1-3; D unresolved. The CDR3 length is 12 residues. V was cut by 2 bases and J by 4 bases, with 6 bases left in between. CDR1 and CDR2 (germline): GTSNPN, SVGIG (reference sequence). The chain's CDR3 is CAWSPGGNTIYF. The CDR3 DNA follows: TGTGCCTGGAGTCCGGGGGGAAACACCATATATTTT.

The chain carries TRBV7-3 and TRBJ2-5; tentative D call: TRBD2 (5 bases). The CDR3 covers 13 residues. Per the germline V gene, CDR1 is SGHTA and CDR2 is FQGTGA. Trimming left V 4 bases short and J 2 bases short, with 8 bases between. The CDR3 here is CASSYGGQETQYF. CDR3 bases: TGTGCCAGCAGCTATGGCGGGCAAGAGACCCAGTACTTC. The full variable domain, its missing parts supplied by reference TRBV7-3 and TRBJ2-5, is GAGVSQTPSNKVTEKGKYVELRCDPISGHTALYWYRQSLGQGPEFLIYFQGTGAADDSGLPNDRFFAVRPEGSVSTLKIQRTERGDSAVYLCASSYGGQETQYFGPGTRLLVL.

The chain carries TRBV28 and TRBJ2-7; 10 bases match TRBD1. This CDR3 spans 15 amino acids. Germline V CDR1 and CDR2: MDHEN, SYDVKM. With 5 bases clipped from V and 0 bases from J, the junction kept 4 bases outside the gene matches. CDR3 loop: CASSPGTGDSYEQYF. DNA for the CDR3: TGTGCCAGCAGTCCCGGGACAGGGGACTCCTACGAGCAGTACTTC.